The 18 T cell receptor beta chains presented below share a single source sample, sequenced in a study of CD8+ T cells in alopecia areata. The authors extracted RNA and reverse transcribed it into cDNA as the sequencing template. Sequencing used immunoSEQ multiplex PCR; TCRdb keeps in-frame clones, though not all of them. The sample lists 140,000 to 150,000 clones; approximately 50% were seen once. The sample in question was CD4+ T cells sorted from blood, obtained at week 0. The receptors originated from a human donor with alopecia areata.

The rearrangement uses TRBV25-1 and TRBJ2-2; D ambiguous. In germline, CDR1 is MGHDK, CDR2 SYGVNS. The CDR3 is 16 amino acids. V lost 1 base to trimming and J lost 0 bases, with 9 bases between them. Here the CDR3 reads CASSESLNSNTGELFF. CDR3 coding DNA: TGTGCCAGCAGTGAATCTCTGAACTCGAACACCGGGGAGCTGTTTTTT.

The V and J genes are TRBV4-1 and TRBJ1-4; unclear D gene. V dropped 0 bases and J dropped 11 bases, with 7 bases sitting between them. The CDR3 sequence is 12 residues long. CDR1 is MGHRA and CDR2 is YSYEKL in the germline V gene. CDR3 coding DNA: TGCGCCAGCAGCCAAGACCGAACGAAACTGTTTTTT. This codes for CASSQDRTKLFF.

This clone was seen a few times. The chain couples TRBV5-1 to TRBJ2-3; D may be TRBD1 or TRBD2 (6 bases each). V lost 0 bases to trimming and J lost 5 bases, with 13 bases between them. Germline V gene data show CDR1 as SGHRS and CDR2 as YFSETQ. This CDR3 comprises 15 residues. The CDR3 DNA is TGCGCCAGCAGCTTGGTACACGGAGGGGGAGATACGCAGTATTTT. Its protein product is CASSLVHGGGDTQYF.

CDR3 protein: CASSQEASRNIQYF. CDR3 DNA sequence: TGTGCCAGCAGCCAAGAGGCTAGCAGAAACATTCAGTACTTC. V usage is TRBV4-2 and J usage is TRBJ2-4; perhaps TRBD2 as D (5 bases). Germline V gives CDR1 LGHNA, CDR2 YNFKEQ. This CDR3 spans 14 amino acids. Trimming pared 0 bases from V and 6 bases from J, leaving 9 bases between.

This chain connects TRBV2 to TRBJ1-1; maybe TRBD1 (5 bases). This CDR3 is 14 amino acids long. The germline CDR1 and CDR2 sequences are SNHLY and FYNNEI. Trimming pared 4 bases from V and 4 bases from J, leaving 13 bases between. The CDR3, as DNA: TGTGCCAGCAGTGGAGTTGCAGGGATCACTGAAGCTTTCTTT. It is translated as CASSGVAGITEAFF.

This clone turned up a few times. The chain recombines TRBV4-2 with TRBJ2-7; the D gene is possibly TRBD2 (6 bases). The V end was cut by 1 base, the J end by 6 bases, with 19 bases between. CDR3 length equals 16 residues. Germline V gives CDR1 LGHNA, CDR2 YNFKEQ. The CDR3 region is CASSQVGRRDSPEQYF. The DNA for the CDR3 is TGTGCCAGCAGCCAAGTGGGTCGCCGGGACTCACCCGAGCAGTACTTC.

The rearrangement joins TRBV30 to TRBJ1-2; D ambiguous. Germline lookup yields CDR1 GTSNPN and CDR2 SVGIG (reference sequence). The CDR3 consists of 14 residues. The V end lost 0 bases, the J end lost 4 bases, and 12 bases lay between the germline ends. CDR3 DNA: TGTGCCTGGAGTGTACCTGGTGTTGTCTATGGCTACACCTTC. This codes for CAWSVPGVVYGYTF.

The V and J genes are TRBV29-1 and TRBJ2-7; a possible D gene is TRBD1 (6 bases). Trimming pared 2 bases from V and 3 bases from J, leaving 14 bases between. This CDR3 has 14 residues. Germline V gene sequence: CDR1 SQVTM, CDR2 ANQGSEA. The CDR3 nucleotides read TGCAGCGTTGAATCTGGGGGCAGGGGCTACGAGCAGTACTTC. Its translation is CSVESGGRGYEQYF.

In its sample, this clone was seen a few times. CDR3 nucleotides: TGCAGCGTTGCTACCAGCGGGCACGGGGATGAGCAGTTCTTC. It yields the protein CSVATSGHGDEQFF. This rearrangement joins TRBV29-1 to TRBJ2-1, with D perhaps matching TRBD2 (6 bases). Germline V CDR1 and CDR2: SQVTM, ANQGSEA. This CDR3 has 14 amino acids. Trimming removed 4 bases from V and 8 bases from J, with 18 bases in between.

The table lists this clone with many counts. The chain joins TRBV4-1 to TRBJ2-2, with no clear D. Germline values: CDR1 MGHRA, CDR2 YSYEKL. This CDR3 spans 15 amino acids. V was shortened by 3 bases and J by 5 bases, with 13 bases between the two germline ends. CDR3 DNA: TGCGCCAGCAGCCAGGCGTTTTCTCTTACCGGGGAGCTGTTTTTT. It specifies CASSQAFSLTGELFF.

This clone was seen a few times. The gene calls are TRBV20-1 and TRBJ2-7, with no clear D. This CDR3 contains 10 residues. V lost 3 bases and J lost 10, with 10 bases in between. CDR1 and CDR2 (germline): DFQATT, SNEGSKA (reference sequence). CDR3 residues: CSASPQVQYF. CDR3 DNA sequence: TGCAGTGCTAGTCCGCAGGTTCAGTACTTC.

J is TRBJ1-4 and V is TRBV30; D is undetermined. Germline V gives CDR1 GTSNPN, CDR2 SVGIG (reference sequence). Trimming pared 6 bases from V and 7 bases from J, leaving 15 bases between. The CDR3 totals 13 residues. The CDR3: CACSTLGGEKLFF. DNA for the CDR3: TGTGCCTGCTCAACCCTGGGCGGTGAAAAACTGTTTTTT.

The rearrangement joins TRBV30 to TRBJ1-1, with TRBD1 identical over 9 bases. Trimming at V came to 0 bases and at J to 9 bases, leaving 11 bases not matched to a gene. Germline V CDR1 and CDR2: GTSNPN, SVGIG (reference sequence). The CDR3 extends over 15 amino acids. CDR3 coding DNA: TGTGCCTGGAGTGTACACGGGACAGGGACGTTCAAAGCTTTCTTT. This codes for CAWSVHGTGTFKAFF.

The chain is built from TRBV10-3 and TRBJ1-1, with D unclear. Trimming left V 2 bases short and J 3 bases short, with 7 bases between. This CDR3 is 13 amino acids long. CDR1 is ENHRY, CDR2 SYGVKD, per germline. CDR3 nucleotides: TGTGCCATCAGTGAGGGGAGGCACACTGAAGCTTTCTTT. Translated, it gives CAISEGRHTEAFF.

The chain recombines TRBV27 with TRBJ1-4, with D maybe TRBD1 (5 bases). The CDR3 is made up of 15 amino acids. Trimming removed 4 bases from V and 8 bases from J, with 17 bases in between. CDR1 is MNHEY, CDR2 SMNVEV, per germline (reference sequence). The DNA of the CDR3 is TGTGCCAGCAGTTCATGGTCCCCGGGGGGGGAAAAACTGTTTTTT. Its protein product is CASSSWSPGGEKLFF.

J is TRBJ1-5 and V is TRBV9; possibly TRBD1 for D (5 bases). V was pared by 7 bases and J by 5 bases, with 13 bases between. The germline V gene has CDR1 SGDLS and CDR2 YYNGEE. The CDR3 sequence is 13 residues long. CDR3 bases: TGTGCCAGCTCCTTCGGGGGGGATCAGCCCCAGCATTTT. Protein sequence: CASSFGGDQPQHF.

The rearrangement joins TRBV29-1 to TRBJ2-2; D possibly corresponds to TRBD1 (6 bases). Germline-derived CDR1 and CDR2 are SQVTM and ANQGSEA. Between the trimmed V and J ends, which lost 7 bases and 2 bases, there was a span of 14 bases. The CDR3 is made up of 14 amino acids. The CDR3 is CSAAPRGNTGELFF. The CDR3 region has the DNA TGCAGCGCTGCCCCCAGGGGAAACACCGGGGAGCTGTTTTTT.

This chain uses TRBV29-1 with TRBJ2-2; 11 nucleotides match TRBD2. Trimming removed 5 bases from V and 6 bases from J; junction bases left unmatched: 5. In germline, CDR1 is SQVTM, CDR2 ANQGSEA. The CDR3 length is 14 residues. In nucleotides, the CDR3 is TGCAGCGTTCAGACTAGCGGGACATCCGGGGAGCTGTTTTTT. Protein product: CSVQTSGTSGELFF.